The rows below give T cell receptor beta chains drawn from one sample of a study of spatial heterogeneity in lung cancer. One entry per CDR3 protein results from TCRdb running MiXCR on the 5' RACE reads. The data contain approximately 39,000 distinct CDR3 sequences, around 5.8% of them singletons. The sequencing used PBMCs, collected at surgery. These receptors originate from a male donor with early-stage non-small cell lung cancer. The conserved cysteine and the conserved F or W are not part of the CDR3 here. Each record gives: V gene, J gene, CDR3 protein.

TRBV5-1	TRBJ1-3	ASSLGRRFSGNTIY
TRBV6-1	TRBJ1-6	ASKDPYNSPLH
TRBV21-1	TRBJ2-5	ASSNRLAGGTQY
TRBV18	TRBJ2-1	ASSPGGVRYNEQF
TRBV12-3/TRBV12-4	TRBJ2-7	ASSLGQGPYEQY
TRBV6-5	TRBJ2-7	ASSYSSASWAYEQY
TRBV4-1	TRBJ2-7	ASSQEIGGFYEQY
TRBV5-4	TRBJ1-2	ASSLYRGGNYGYT
TRBV7-3	TRBJ1-1	ASSLLTGGTEAF
TRBV28	TRBJ2-1	ASSLAGYTFEQF
TRBV20-1	TRBJ1-4	SAQDRIYSTNEKLF
TRBV12-3/TRBV12-4	TRBJ2-7	ASSYGGATSRYEQY